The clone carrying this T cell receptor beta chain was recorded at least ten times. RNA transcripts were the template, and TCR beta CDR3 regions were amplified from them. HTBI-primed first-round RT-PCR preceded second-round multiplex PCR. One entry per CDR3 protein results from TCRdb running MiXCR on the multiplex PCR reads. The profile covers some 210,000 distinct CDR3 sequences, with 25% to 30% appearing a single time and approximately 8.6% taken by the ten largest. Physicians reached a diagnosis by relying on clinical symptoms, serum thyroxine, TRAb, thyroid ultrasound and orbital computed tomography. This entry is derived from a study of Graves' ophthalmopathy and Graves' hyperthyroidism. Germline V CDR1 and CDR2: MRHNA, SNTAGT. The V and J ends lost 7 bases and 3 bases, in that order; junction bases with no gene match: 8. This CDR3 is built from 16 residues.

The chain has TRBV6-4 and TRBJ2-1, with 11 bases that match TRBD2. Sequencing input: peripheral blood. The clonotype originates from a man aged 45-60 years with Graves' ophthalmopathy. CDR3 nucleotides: TGTGCCAGCAAACAAGCTGGGACTAGCGGCTACAATGAGCAGTTCTTC. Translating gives CASKQAGTSGYNEQFF.